Below are 8 T cell receptor beta chains sequenced from a single sample in a study of beta chain features in type 1 diabetes. As every portion of the isolated RNA was reverse transcribed, the sequencing read expressed TCRB transcripts. Only in-frame clones appear in the TCRdb table, and some are missing; sequencing was by immunoSEQ multiplex PCR. The table includes under 550,000 clones, about an eighth detected once. Sequencing was carried out using naive CD4+ T cells from blood. All receptors derive from a woman aged 18-29 years in good health.

This clone was counted a few times. The rearrangement links TRBV9 to TRBJ1-5; no reliable D call. V lost 0 bases and J 3 bases, leaving 7 bases between the germline ends. CDR1 SGDLS and CDR2 YYNGEE come from the germline V gene. The CDR3 contains 14 residues. The CDR3, as DNA: TGTGCCAGCAGCGTAGGACGTAACAATCAGCCCCAGCATTTT. Its protein is CASSVGRNNQPQHF.

This clone was seen only a few times. The chain combines TRBV18 with TRBJ2-5, with a possible D match to TRBD1 (5 bases). V was pared by 1 base and J by 2 bases, with 11 bases between. Germline V gene data show CDR1 as KGHSH and CDR2 as LQKENI. The CDR3 totals 15 residues. The CDR3 nucleotides are TGTGCCAGCTCACCACGTGCAGGGATTCAAGAGACCCAGTACTTC. Translated, it gives CASSPRAGIQETQYF.

This clone was picked up a small number of times. The chain has TRBV2 and TRBJ2-7; D gene uncertain. CDR1 SNHLY and CDR2 FYNNEI come from the germline V gene. This CDR3 contains 11 residues. CDR3 loop: CATVGFYEQYF. In nucleotides, the CDR3 is TGTGCTACCGTGGGTTTCTACGAGCAGTACTTC. Full variable domain (outside the CDR3, taken from reference TRBV2 and TRBJ2-7): EPEVTQTPSHQVTQMGQEVILRCVPISNHLYFYWYRQILGQKVEFLVSFYNNEISEKSEIFDDQFSVERPDGSNFTLKIRSTKLEDSAMYFCATVGFYEQYFGPGTRLTVT.

This clone has more than one count but fewer than ten. The chain has TRBV4-1 and TRBJ1-2; unclear D gene. The V and J ends lost 0 bases and 0 bases respectively, with 11 bases between them. Germline V lookup: CDR1 MGHRA, CDR2 YSYEKL. The CDR3 is made up of 16 amino acids. This CDR3 is CASSQDVGRTNYGYTF. CDR3 DNA sequence: TGCGCCAGCAGCCAAGATGTAGGCAGAACTAACTATGGCTACACCTTC.

The V gene is TRBV7-9, the J gene TRBJ1-2; perhaps TRBD1 as D (5 bases). The CDR3 is made up of 16 amino acids. V was trimmed by 1 base and J by 7 bases, leaving 19 bases between them. CDR1 is SEHNR, CDR2 FQNEAQ, per germline (reference sequence). The CDR3 DNA sequence: TGTGCCAGCAGCTTAGACCTGACAGTGGACTGGGGTGGCTACACCTTC. Protein: CASSLDLTVDWGGYTF. The complete variable domain, with remaining parts taken from reference TRBV7-9 and TRBJ1-2, reads DTGVSQNPRHKITKRGQNVTFRCDPISEHNRLYWYRQTLGQGPEFLTYFQNEAQLEKSRLLSDRFSAERPKGSFSTLEIQRTEQGDSAMYLCASSLDLTVDWGGYTFGSGTRLTVV.

The rearrangement links TRBV5-1 to TRBJ2-3; possibly TRBD1 for D (5 bases). The V gene's germline CDR1 is SGHRS and CDR2 YFSETQ. Deletions cut 4 bases from V and 0 bases from J, with 12 bases between. The CDR3 runs 15 residues. The CDR3: CASSLTVSSTDTQYF. DNA for the CDR3: TGCGCCAGCAGCCTGACAGTTTCTAGCACAGATACGCAGTATTTT.

This chain joins TRBV4-1 and TRBJ2-7; TRBD1 aligns across 9 bases. This CDR3 has 15 amino acids. J was trimmed by 2 bases and V by 4 bases; bases with no gene match: 6. Germline V gene sequence: CDR1 MGHRA, CDR2 YSYEKL. Here the CDR3 reads CASSPGQGPTYEQYV. In nucleotides, the CDR3 is TGCGCCAGCAGCCCGGGACAGGGACCTACCTACGAGCAGTACGTC.

The chain is built from TRBV30 and TRBJ1-2; D call uncertain. Germline values: CDR1 GTSNPN, CDR2 SVGIG (reference sequence). Trimming removed 3 bases from V and 7 bases from J, with 15 bases in between. CDR3 length: 13 amino acids. Written as DNA, the CDR3 is TGTGCCTGGAGAACCACAGCCTTCTTTGGCTACACCTTC. It yields the protein CAWRTTAFFGYTF.